This T cell receptor beta chain was captured in a study of blood T cell repertoires in COVID-19. Across the study: There were acute and convalescent COVID-19 samples, and they came from the United States, Italy and Spain.

Method: immunoSEQ multiplex PCR; TCRdb's copy keeps in-frame clones and lacks some. The data hold more than 200,000 clones, with around 82% observed a single time. The specimen was peripheral blood. This clonotype was sampled from a woman aged 45-59 years with acute or convalescent COVID-19.

The CDR3 DNA sequence: TGTGCCAGCAGAATAGACAGGGCCTCCTATAATTCACCCCTCCACTTT. It is translated as CASRIDRASYNSPLHF. The genes are TRBV2 and TRBJ1-6; 7 bases are shared with TRBD1. The V gene end was trimmed by 6 bases and the J gene end by 0 bases; junction bases not matched to a gene: 5. This CDR3 comprises 16 residues. CDR1 is SNHLY and CDR2 is FYNNEI in the germline V gene.